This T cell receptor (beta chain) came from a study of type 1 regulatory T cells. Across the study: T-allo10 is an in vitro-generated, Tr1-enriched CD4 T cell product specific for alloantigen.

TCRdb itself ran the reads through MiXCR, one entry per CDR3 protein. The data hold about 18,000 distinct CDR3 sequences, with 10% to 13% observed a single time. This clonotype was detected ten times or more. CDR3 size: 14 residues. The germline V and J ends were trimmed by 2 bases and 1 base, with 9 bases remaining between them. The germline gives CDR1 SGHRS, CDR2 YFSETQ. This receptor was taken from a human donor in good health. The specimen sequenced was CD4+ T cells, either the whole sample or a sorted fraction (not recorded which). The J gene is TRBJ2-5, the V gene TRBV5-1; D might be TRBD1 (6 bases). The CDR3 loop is CASSLGGAQETQYF. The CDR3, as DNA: TGCGCCAGCAGCTTAGGGGGAGCCCAAGAGACCCAGTACTTC.